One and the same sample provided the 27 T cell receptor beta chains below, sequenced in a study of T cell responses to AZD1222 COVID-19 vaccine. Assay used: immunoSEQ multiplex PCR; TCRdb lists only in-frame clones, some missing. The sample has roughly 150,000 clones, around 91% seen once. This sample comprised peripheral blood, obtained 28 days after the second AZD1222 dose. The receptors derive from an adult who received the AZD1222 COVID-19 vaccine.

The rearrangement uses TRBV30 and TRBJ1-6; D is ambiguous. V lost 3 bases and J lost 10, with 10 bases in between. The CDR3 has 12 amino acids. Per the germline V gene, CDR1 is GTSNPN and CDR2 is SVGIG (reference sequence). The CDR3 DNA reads TGTGCCTGGAGGAATGTTGGGTCACCCCTCCACTTT. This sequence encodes CAWRNVGSPLHF.

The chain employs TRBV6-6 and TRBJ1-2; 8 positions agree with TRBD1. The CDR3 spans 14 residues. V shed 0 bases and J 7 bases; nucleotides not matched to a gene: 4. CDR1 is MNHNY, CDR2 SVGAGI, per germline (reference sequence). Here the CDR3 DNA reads TGTGCCAGCAGTTACTCACAGGGGGAGGGTGGCTACACCTTC. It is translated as CASSYSQGEGGYTF.

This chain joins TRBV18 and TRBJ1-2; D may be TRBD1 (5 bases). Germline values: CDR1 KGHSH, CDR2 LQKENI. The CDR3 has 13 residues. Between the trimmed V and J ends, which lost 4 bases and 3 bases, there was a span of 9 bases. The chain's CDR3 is CASSQGRDYGYTF. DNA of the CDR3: TGTGCCAGCTCACAGGGGAGGGACTATGGCTACACCTTC.

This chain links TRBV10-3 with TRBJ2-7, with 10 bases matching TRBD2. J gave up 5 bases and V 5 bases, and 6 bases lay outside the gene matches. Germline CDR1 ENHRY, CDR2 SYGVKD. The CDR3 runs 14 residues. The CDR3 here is CAISLNLAGDEQYF. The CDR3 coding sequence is TGTGCCATCAGTTTGAACCTAGCGGGAGACGAGCAGTACTTC.

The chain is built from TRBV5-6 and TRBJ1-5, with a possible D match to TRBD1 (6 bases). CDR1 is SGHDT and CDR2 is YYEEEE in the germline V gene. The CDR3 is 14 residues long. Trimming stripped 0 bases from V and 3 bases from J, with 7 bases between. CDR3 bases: TGTGCCAGCAGCTTGGCAGGGGCCAATCAGCCCCAGCATTTT. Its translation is CASSLAGANQPQHF. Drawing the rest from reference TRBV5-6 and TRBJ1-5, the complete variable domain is DAGVTQSPTHLIKTRGQQVTLRCSPKSGHDTVSWYQQALGQGPQFIFQYYEEEERQRGNFPDRFSGHQFPNYSSELNVNALLLGDSALYLCASSLAGANQPQHFGDGTRLSIL.

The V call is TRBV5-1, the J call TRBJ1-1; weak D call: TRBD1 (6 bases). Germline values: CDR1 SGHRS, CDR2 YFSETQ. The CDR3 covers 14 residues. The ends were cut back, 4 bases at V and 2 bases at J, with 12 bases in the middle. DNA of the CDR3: TGCGCCAGCAGCCGAGGACAGAGTAACACTGAAGCTTTCTTT. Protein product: CASSRGQSNTEAFF.

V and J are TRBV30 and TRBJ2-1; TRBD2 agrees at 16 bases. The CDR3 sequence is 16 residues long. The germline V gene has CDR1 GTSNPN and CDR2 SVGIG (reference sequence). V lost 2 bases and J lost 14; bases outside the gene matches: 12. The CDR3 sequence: CAWSHPGLAGGPLEFF. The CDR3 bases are TGTGCCTGGAGTCATCCGGGACTAGCGGGAGGGCCCCTCGAGTTCTTC.

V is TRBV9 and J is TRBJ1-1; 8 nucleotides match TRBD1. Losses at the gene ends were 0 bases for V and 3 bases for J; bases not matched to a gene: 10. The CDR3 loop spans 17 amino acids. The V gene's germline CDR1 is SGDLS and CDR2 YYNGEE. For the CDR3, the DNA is TGTGCCAGCAGCGTAGTTAGGACAGGGTACTCGGACACTGAAGCTTTCTTT. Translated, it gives CASSVVRTGYSDTEAFF.

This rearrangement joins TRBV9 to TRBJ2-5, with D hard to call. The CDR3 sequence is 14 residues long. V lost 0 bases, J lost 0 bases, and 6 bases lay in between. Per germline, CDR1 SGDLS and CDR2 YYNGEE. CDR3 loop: CASSVVANQETQYF. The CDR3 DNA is TGTGCCAGCAGCGTAGTTGCGAACCAAGAGACCCAGTACTTC.

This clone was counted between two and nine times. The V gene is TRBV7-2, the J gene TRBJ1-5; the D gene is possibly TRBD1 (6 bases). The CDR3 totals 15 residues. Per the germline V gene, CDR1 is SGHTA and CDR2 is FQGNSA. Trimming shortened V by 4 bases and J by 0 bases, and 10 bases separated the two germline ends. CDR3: CASSSRGLSNQPQHF. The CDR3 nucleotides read TGTGCCAGCAGCTCCCGGGGGCTTAGCAATCAGCCCCAGCATTTT. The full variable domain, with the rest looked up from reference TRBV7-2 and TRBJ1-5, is GAGVSQSPSNKVTEKGKDVELRCDPISGHTALYWYRQSLGQGLEFLIYFQGNSAPDKSGLPSDRFSAERTGGSVSTLTIQRTQQEDSAVYLCASSSRGLSNQPQHFGDGTRLSIL.

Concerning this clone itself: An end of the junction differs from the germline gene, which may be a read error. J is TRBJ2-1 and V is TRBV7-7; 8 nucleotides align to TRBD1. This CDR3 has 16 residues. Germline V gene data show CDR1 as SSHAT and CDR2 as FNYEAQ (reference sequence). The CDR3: CASSLRGTGSVGEQFF. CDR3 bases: TGTGCTAGCAGCCTAAGGGGGACAGGATCCGTTGGGGAGCAGTTCTTC.

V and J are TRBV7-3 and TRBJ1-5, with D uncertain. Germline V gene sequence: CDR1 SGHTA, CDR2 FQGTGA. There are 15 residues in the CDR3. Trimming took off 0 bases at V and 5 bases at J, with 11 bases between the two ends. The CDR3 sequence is CASSLTASGHQPQHF. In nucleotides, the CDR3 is TGTGCCAGCAGCTTAACGGCCTCCGGGCATCAGCCCCAGCATTTT.

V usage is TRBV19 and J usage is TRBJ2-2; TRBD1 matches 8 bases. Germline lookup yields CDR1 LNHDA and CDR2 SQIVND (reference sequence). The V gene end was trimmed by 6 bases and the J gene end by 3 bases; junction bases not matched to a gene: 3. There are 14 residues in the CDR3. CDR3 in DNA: TGTGCCAGTAGGACAGGGGATCACACCGGGGAGCTGTTTTTT. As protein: CASRTGDHTGELFF. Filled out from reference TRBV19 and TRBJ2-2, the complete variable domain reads DGGITQSPKYLFRKEGQNVTLSCEQNLNHDAMYWYRQDPGQGLRLIYYSQIVNDFQKGDIAEGYSVSREKKESFPLTVTSAQKNPTAFYLCASRTGDHTGELFFGEGSRLTVL.

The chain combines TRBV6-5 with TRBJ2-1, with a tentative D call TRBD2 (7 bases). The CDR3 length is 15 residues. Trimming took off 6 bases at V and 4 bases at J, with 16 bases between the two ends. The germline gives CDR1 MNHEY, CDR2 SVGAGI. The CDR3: CASSLPRGGYNEQFF. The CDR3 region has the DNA TGTGCCAGCAGCCTCCCGAGGGGGGGGTACAATGAGCAGTTCTTC.

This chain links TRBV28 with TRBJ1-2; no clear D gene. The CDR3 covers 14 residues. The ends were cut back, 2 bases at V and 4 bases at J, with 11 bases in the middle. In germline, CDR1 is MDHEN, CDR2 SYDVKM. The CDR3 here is CASSLIGEVYGYTF. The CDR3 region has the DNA TGTGCCAGCAGTTTAATCGGGGAAGTCTATGGCTACACCTTC.

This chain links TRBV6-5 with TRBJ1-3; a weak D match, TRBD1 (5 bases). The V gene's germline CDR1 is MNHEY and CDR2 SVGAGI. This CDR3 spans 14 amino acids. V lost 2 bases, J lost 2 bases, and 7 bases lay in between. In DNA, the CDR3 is TGTGCCAGCAGTTACATAGGGGCTGGAAACACCATATATTTT. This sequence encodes CASSYIGAGNTIYF.

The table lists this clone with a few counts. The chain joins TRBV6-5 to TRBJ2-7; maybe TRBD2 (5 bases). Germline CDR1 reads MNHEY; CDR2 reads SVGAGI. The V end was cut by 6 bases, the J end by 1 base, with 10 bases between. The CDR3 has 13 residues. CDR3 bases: TGTGCCAGCAGCCCGGGGATATCCTACGAGCAGTACTTC. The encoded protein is CASSPGISYEQYF.

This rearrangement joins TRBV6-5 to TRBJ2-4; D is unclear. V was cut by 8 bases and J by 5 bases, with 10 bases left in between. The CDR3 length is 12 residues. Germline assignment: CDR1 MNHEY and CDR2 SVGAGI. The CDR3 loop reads CASSGPENIQYF. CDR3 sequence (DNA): TGTGCCAGCTCCGGACCGGAAAACATTCAGTACTTC.

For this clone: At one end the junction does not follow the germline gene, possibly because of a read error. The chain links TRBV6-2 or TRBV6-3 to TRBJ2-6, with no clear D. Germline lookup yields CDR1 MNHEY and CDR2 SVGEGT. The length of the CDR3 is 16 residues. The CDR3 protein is CASSYSLTSGANVLTF. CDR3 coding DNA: TGTGCCAGTAGTTACTCGTTGACCTCTGGGGCCAACGTCCTGACTTTC.

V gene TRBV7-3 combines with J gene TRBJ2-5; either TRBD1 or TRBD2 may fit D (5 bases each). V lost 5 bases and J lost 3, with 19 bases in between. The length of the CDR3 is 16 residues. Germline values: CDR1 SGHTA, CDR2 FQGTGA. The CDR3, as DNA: TGTGCCAGCAGCGAAGGGGCCCTAAACGGGAAAGAGACCCAGTACTTC. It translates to CASSEGALNGKETQYF.

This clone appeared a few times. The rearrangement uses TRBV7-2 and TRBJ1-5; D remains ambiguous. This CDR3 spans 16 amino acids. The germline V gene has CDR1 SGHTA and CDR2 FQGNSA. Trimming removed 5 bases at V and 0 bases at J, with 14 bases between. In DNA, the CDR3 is TGTGCCAGCAGCCCTAATCGGGATTATAGCAATCAGCCCCAGCATTTT. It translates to CASSPNRDYSNQPQHF.

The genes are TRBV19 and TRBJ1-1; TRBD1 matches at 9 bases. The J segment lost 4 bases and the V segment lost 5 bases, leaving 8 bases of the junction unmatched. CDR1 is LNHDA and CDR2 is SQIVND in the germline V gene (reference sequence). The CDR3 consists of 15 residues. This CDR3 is CASSVQGAGFTEAFF. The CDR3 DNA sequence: TGTGCCAGTAGTGTACAGGGGGCGGGATTCACTGAAGCTTTCTTT. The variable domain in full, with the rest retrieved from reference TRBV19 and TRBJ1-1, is DGGITQSPKYLFRKEGQNVTLSCEQNLNHDAMYWYRQDPGQGLRLIYYSQIVNDFQKGDIAEGYSVSREKKESFPLTVTSAQKNPTAFYLCASSVQGAGFTEAFFGQGTRLTVV.

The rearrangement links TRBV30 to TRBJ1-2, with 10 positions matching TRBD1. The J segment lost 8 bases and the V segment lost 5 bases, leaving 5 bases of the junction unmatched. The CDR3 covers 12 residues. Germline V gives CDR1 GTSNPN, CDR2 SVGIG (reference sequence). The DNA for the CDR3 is TGTGCCTGGGACAGGGGGCTGGAGGGCTACACCTTC. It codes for CAWDRGLEGYTF.

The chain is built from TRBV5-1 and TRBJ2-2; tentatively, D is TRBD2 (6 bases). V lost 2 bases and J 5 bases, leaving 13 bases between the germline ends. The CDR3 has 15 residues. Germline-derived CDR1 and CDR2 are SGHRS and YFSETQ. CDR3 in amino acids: CASSFSGTVTGELFF. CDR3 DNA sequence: TGCGCCAGCAGCTTCTCCGGGACTGTGACCGGGGAGCTGTTTTTT.

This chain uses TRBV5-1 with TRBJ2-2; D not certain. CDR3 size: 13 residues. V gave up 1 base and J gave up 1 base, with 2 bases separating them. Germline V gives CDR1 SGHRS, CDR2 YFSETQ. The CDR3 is CASSLMNTGELFF. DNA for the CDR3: TGCGCCAGCAGCTTGATGAACACCGGGGAGCTGTTTTTT.

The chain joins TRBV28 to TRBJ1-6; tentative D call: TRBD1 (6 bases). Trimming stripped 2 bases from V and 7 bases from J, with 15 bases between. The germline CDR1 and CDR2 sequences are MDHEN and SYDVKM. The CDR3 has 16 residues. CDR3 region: CASSLRRGAKNSPLHF. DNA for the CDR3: TGTGCCAGCAGTTTAAGGCGGGGGGCTAAGAATTCACCCCTCCACTTT. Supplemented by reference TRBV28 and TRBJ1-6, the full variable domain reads DVKVTQSSRYLVKRTGEKVFLECVQDMDHENMFWYRQDPGLGLRLIYFSYDVKMKEKGDIPEGYSVSREKKERFSLILESASTNQTSMYLCASSLRRGAKNSPLHFGNGTRLTVT.

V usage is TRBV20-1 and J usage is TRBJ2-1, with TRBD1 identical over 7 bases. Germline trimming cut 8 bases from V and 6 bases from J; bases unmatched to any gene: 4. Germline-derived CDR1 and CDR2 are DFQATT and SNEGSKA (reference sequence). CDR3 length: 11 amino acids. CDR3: CSSGQSNEQFF. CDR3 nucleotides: TGCAGTTCGGGACAGTCCAATGAGCAGTTCTTC.